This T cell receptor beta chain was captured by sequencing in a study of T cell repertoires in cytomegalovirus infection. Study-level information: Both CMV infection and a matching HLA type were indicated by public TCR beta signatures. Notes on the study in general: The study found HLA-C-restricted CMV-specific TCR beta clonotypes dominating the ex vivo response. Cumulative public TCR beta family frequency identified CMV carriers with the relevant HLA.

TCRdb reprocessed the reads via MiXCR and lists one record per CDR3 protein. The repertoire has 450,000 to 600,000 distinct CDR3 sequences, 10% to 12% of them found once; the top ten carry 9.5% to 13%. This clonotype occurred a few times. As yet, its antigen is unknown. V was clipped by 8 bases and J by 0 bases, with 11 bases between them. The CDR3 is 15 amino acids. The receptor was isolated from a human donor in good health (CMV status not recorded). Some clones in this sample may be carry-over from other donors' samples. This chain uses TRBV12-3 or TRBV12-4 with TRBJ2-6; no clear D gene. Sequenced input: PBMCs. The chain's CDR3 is CASYPEISGANVLTF. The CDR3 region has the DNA TGTGCCAGCTACCCGGAGATCTCTGGGGCCAACGTCCTGACTTTC.